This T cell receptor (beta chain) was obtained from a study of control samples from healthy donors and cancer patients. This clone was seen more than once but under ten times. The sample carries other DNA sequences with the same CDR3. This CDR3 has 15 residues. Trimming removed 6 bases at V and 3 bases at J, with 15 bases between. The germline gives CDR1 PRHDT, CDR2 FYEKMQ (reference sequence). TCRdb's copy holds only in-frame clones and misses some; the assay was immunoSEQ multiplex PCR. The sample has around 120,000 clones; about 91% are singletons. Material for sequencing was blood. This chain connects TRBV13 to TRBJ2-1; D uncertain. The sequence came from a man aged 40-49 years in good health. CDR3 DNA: TGTGCCAGCAGAGCTTATAATAATTTCTACAATGAGCAGTTCTTC. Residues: CASRAYNNFYNEQFF.